The 31 T cell receptor beta chains in this list originate from one sample, sequenced in a study of Graves' ophthalmopathy and Graves' hyperthyroidism (dated by TCRdb to 2016 to 2019). Sequencer: Illumina HiSeq 2000. TCR beta CDR3 regions were amplified from RNA transcripts for repertoire sequencing. The first round was an RT-PCR using HTBI primers with the Qiagen OneStep RT-PCR kit, and this first round was followed by a second-round multiplex PCR, then size selection and purification. TCRdb trimmed public reads at Q25 via fastp, called clones via MiXCR and kept in-frame beta chains. Merged by CDR3 protein, the rows form single entries marked with the most common genes and DNA. Within this sample are roughly 420,000 distinct CDR3 sequences, with under 25% of them counted one time only. Around 3.1% of the sample belongs to the ten largest clones. Material for sequencing was peripheral blood. The receptors stem from a woman between 18 and 30 years old with stable Graves' hyperthyroidism. Donor details come from another sample of the same person, matched by shared clones.

This clonotype was seen more than once but under ten times. CDR3 amino acids: CATRTGGNQPQHF. The CDR3 DNA sequence: TGTGCCACCAGGACAGGGGGGAATCAGCCCCAGCATTTT. The chain uses TRBV15 and TRBJ1-5; 9 bases match TRBD1. The CDR3 loop spans 13 amino acids. Looked up from germline, CDR1 is LNHNV and CDR2 is YYDKDF (reference sequence). Unmatched junction bases numbered 1, after V lost 6 bases and J lost 4 bases.

The chain employs TRBV27 and TRBJ2-5; 11 positions match TRBD2. The V gene's germline CDR1 is MNHEY and CDR2 SMNVEV (reference sequence). The V segment lost 5 bases and the J segment 5 bases; nucleotides outside the gene matches: 10. The CDR3 covers 16 residues. The CDR3 here is CASSTKLAGAGETQYF. The CDR3 bases are TGTGCCAGCAGTACTAAACTAGCGGGGGCAGGGGAGACCCAGTACTTC.

The chain carries TRBV7-8 and TRBJ1-2, with 9 bases lining up with TRBD1. CDR3 length equals 14 residues. The V gene's germline CDR1 is SGHVS and CDR2 FQNEAQ. V trimming: 4 bases; J trimming: 7 bases; junction bases outside the gene matches: 7. CDR3 region: CASSWGTGLFGYTF. The CDR3 bases are TGTGCCAGCAGCTGGGGGACAGGGTTATTTGGCTACACCTTC.

This clonotype was observed many times. V gene TRBV28 combines with J gene TRBJ2-5; 8 bases are shared with TRBD2. Trimming removed 6 bases from V and 9 bases from J; junction bases left unmatched: 12. The CDR3 extends over 14 amino acids. The germline gives CDR1 MDHEN, CDR2 SYDVKM. DNA for the CDR3: TGTGCCAGCAGGAGCTTTTCGGGAGGGAGGGCCCAGTACTTC. Protein: CASRSFSGGRAQYF. Full variable domain (rest looked up from reference TRBV28 and TRBJ2-5): DVKVTQSSRYLVKRTGEKVFLECVQDMDHENMFWYRQDPGLGLRLIYFSYDVKMKEKGDIPEGYSVSREKKERFSLILESASTNQTSMYLCASRSFSGGRAQYFGPGTRLLVL.

This clonotype was counted ten times or more. The chain carries TRBV7-3 and TRBJ2-7, with D unclear. Germline lookup yields CDR1 SGHTA and CDR2 FQGTGA. Trimming took 0 bases from V and 1 from J, leaving 7 bases between them. The CDR3 length is 14 residues. The CDR3 DNA reads TGTGCCAGCAGCTTAACAGACTCATCCTACGAGCAGTACTTC. Translating gives CASSLTDSSYEQYF.

This clonotype occurred many times. The chain couples TRBV2 to TRBJ2-2; D may be TRBD2 (6 bases). V shed 6 bases and J shed 3 bases, with 8 bases lying between them. Germline values: CDR1 SNHLY, CDR2 FYNNEI. The CDR3 is 13 amino acids. CDR3 sequence: CASRDYYTGELFF. CDR3 sequence (DNA): TGTGCCAGCAGGGACTACTACACCGGGGAGCTGTTTTTT.

This clonotype was counted between two and nine times. The chain combines TRBV25-1 with TRBJ2-7, with 8 nucleotides matching TRBD1. The CDR3 is 15 residues long. The germline V gene encodes CDR1 MGHDK and CDR2 SYGVNS. J lost 3 bases, V lost 3 bases, and 7 bases had no gene match. The chain's CDR3 is CASSDRDRLYYEQYF. CDR3 in DNA: TGTGCCAGCAGTGACCGGGACAGGCTTTACTACGAGCAGTACTTC.

A remark on this clonotype: This likely comes from a read error, as the CDR3 has no conserved phenylalanine or tryptophan at its end. The rearrangement links TRBV10-3 to TRBJ2-5, with TRBD2 as a possible D gene (5 bases). The CDR3 loop spans 15 amino acids. The germline CDR1 and CDR2 sequences are ENHRY and SYGVKD. The V and J ends lost 6 bases and 9 bases respectively, with 23 bases between them. The CDR3 nucleotides are TGTGCCATCAGGTCCGACAACGGCTTGAGGGAGTCCCAGTACTAC. It translates to CAIRSDNGLRESQYY.

This clonotype was recorded at least ten times. The rearrangement uses TRBV5-1 and TRBJ1-2, with D possibly matching TRBD1 (6 bases). This CDR3 spans 16 amino acids. Germline loops: CDR1 SGHRS, CDR2 YFSETQ. Deletions cut 0 bases from V and 0 bases from J, with 12 bases between. The CDR3 spells CASSLGQVRTNYGYTF. CDR3 DNA: TGCGCCAGCAGCTTGGGACAGGTCCGAACTAACTATGGCTACACCTTC.

This clonotype was counted ten times or more. V usage is TRBV6-1 and J usage is TRBJ2-4; D uncertain. This CDR3 region has 15 residues. Germline V gives CDR1 MNHNS, CDR2 SASEGT. V gave up 4 bases and J gave up 6 bases, with 16 bases separating them. CDR3 protein: CASSGFRFRVNIQYF. CDR3 nucleotides: TGTGCCAGCAGTGGGTTCAGGTTCAGAGTAAACATTCAGTACTTC.

This clonotype was seen many times. This chain connects TRBV30 to TRBJ2-2; possibly TRBD2 for D (6 bases). V was pared by 3 bases and J by 9 bases, with 14 bases between. Germline assignment: CDR1 GTSNPN and CDR2 SVGIG (reference sequence). The length of the CDR3 is 13 residues. This CDR3 is CAWRGLGSRELFF. CDR3 bases: TGTGCCTGGAGGGGACTTGGGTCCCGGGAGCTGTTTTTT.

This clonotype has ten or more counts. The chain employs TRBV12-3 or TRBV12-4 and TRBJ1-2; 9 bases match TRBD1. Losses at the gene ends were 3 bases for V and 8 bases for J; bases not matched to a gene: 4. The CDR3 extends over 13 amino acids. The CDR3, as DNA: TGTGCCAGCAGTTTCCGGACAGGGGCCGGCTACACCTTC. Its protein product is CASSFRTGAGYTF.

The chain joins TRBV11-2 to TRBJ1-1, with 7 bases aligning to TRBD1. Germline V gene sequence: CDR1 SGHAT, CDR2 FQNNGV. With 7 bases clipped from V and 8 bases from J, the junction kept 13 bases outside the gene matches. CDR3 size: 14 residues. The CDR3 DNA sequence: TGTGCCAGCATCCGAAGGAGAGGGACAGAGGAAGCTTTCTTT. Its translation: CASIRRRGTEEAFF.

This clonotype was seen many times. This chain uses TRBV29-1 with TRBJ2-5; 13 bases align to TRBD2. The CDR3 runs 16 residues. V gave up 2 bases and J gave up 5 bases; unmatched junction bases: 8. The germline V gene encodes CDR1 SQVTM and CDR2 ANQGSEA. As DNA, the CDR3 is TGCAGCGTTGAATTTGGACTAGCGGGAGTCAGTGAGACCCAGTACTTC. The encoded protein is CSVEFGLAGVSETQYF.

V gene TRBV6-1 combines with J gene TRBJ2-7; 11 positions agree with TRBD2. Germline V CDR1 and CDR2: MNHNS, SASEGT. CDR3 length: 14 residues. Trimming cost V 6 bases and J 4 bases; bases outside gene matches: 5. CDR3 sequence: CASSRLAGWYEQYF. The CDR3 region has the DNA TGTGCCAGCAGCAGACTAGCGGGATGGTACGAGCAGTACTTC.

This clonotype was counted a few times. V and J are TRBV28 and TRBJ2-7; 8 nucleotides line up with TRBD1. J was trimmed by 4 bases and V by 4 bases; bases with no gene match: 3. Germline CDR1 reads MDHEN; CDR2 reads SYDVKM. The length of the CDR3 is 13 residues. CDR3 residues: CASSSTGVYEQYF. DNA for the CDR3: TGTGCCAGCAGTTCGACAGGGGTATACGAGCAGTACTTC. Filled out from reference TRBV28 and TRBJ2-7, the complete variable domain reads DVKVTQSSRYLVKRTGEKVFLECVQDMDHENMFWYRQDPGLGLRLIYFSYDVKMKEKGDIPEGYSVSREKKERFSLILESASTNQTSMYLCASSSTGVYEQYFGPGTRLTVT.

This clonotype has ten or more counts. The chain links TRBV11-1 to TRBJ2-5; D remains ambiguous. The V gene lost 4 bases and the J gene lost 4 bases, with 16 bases spanning the gap. This CDR3 contains 15 residues. Per germline, CDR1 SGHAT and CDR2 FQDESV (reference sequence). The DNA for the CDR3 is TGTGCCAGCAGCTCAACCGGGCAGACTTTAGAGACCCAGTACTTC. Translation gives CASSSTGQTLETQYF.

This clonotype was detected many times. The genes are TRBV6-5 and TRBJ2-7; 7 nucleotides agree with TRBD2. This CDR3 comprises 18 residues. CDR1 is MNHEY and CDR2 is SVGAGI in the germline V gene. Losses at the gene ends were 0 bases for V and 7 bases for J; bases not matched to a gene: 18. CDR3 DNA: TGTGCCAGCAGTTACTCGACGTCGGGATTTCGGGGGAGGGCAGAGCAGTACTTC. Translation gives CASSYSTSGFRGRAEQYF.

This clonotype was recorded a few times. The genes are TRBV12-3 or TRBV12-4 and TRBJ2-7; weak D call: TRBD1 (6 bases). V lost 4 bases, J lost 2 bases, and 12 bases lay in between. This CDR3 comprises 14 residues. In nucleotides, the CDR3 is TGTGCCAGCAGTTCTGACAGGTCCGCCTACGAGCAGTACTTC. Protein: CASSSDRSAYEQYF.

This clonotype was picked up many times. The rearrangement joins TRBV12-3 or TRBV12-4 to TRBJ1-1; TRBD1 might be the D (6 bases). Trimming took 6 bases from V and 0 from J, leaving 17 bases between them. The CDR3 runs 16 residues. The CDR3 region is CASSPMGGALNTEAFF. CDR3 sequence (DNA): TGTGCCAGCAGCCCTATGGGGGGGGCCCTGAACACTGAAGCTTTCTTT.

This clonotype was observed at least ten times. This chain links TRBV25-1 with TRBJ2-5; possibly TRBD1 or TRBD2 for D (6 bases each). The CDR3 is 20 residues long. The germline gives CDR1 MGHDK, CDR2 SYGVNS. Between the trimmed V and J ends, which lost 1 base and 2 bases, there was a span of 26 bases. The CDR3 here is CASSESRAPRGPPKQETQYF. CDR3 bases: TGTGCCAGCAGTGAATCTCGGGCCCCCCGGGGGCCTCCCAAACAAGAGACCCAGTACTTC.

V gene TRBV5-1 combines with J gene TRBJ1-5, with TRBD1 as a possible D gene (6 bases). The CDR3 consists of 15 residues. V was trimmed by 3 bases and J by 2 bases, leaving 12 bases between them. Germline V CDR1 and CDR2: SGHRS, YFSETQ. The CDR3 protein is CASSSAGGRNQPQHF. For the CDR3, the DNA is TGCGCCAGCAGCTCCGCGGGGGGGCGCAATCAGCCCCAGCATTTT.

This clonotype has at least ten counts. This rearrangement joins TRBV7-8 to TRBJ2-7; TRBD2 matches 8 bases. The length of the CDR3 is 14 residues. The V gene's germline CDR1 is SGHVS and CDR2 FQNEAQ. V shed 5 bases and J 5 bases; nucleotides not matched to a gene: 8. The chain's CDR3 is CASSPGRGGNEQYF. CDR3 sequence (DNA): TGTGCCAGCAGCCCGGGACGGGGGGGAAACGAGCAGTACTTC.

This clonotype occurred many times. The J gene is TRBJ1-6, the V gene TRBV5-1, with TRBD1 matching 8 bases. The CDR3 has 15 residues. CDR1 is SGHRS and CDR2 is YFSETQ in the germline V gene. Trimming took 2 bases from V and 7 from J; bases not matched to a gene: 5. The CDR3 nucleotides read TGCGCCAGCAGCTTCCAGGGGGCAGACAATTCACCCCTCCACTTT. Translating gives CASSFQGADNSPLHF.

This clonotype showed up many times. One end of the junction is discordant with germline, which a read error may explain. The chain couples TRBV27 to TRBJ1-2, with 9 positions matching TRBD1. The germline V gene has CDR1 MNHEY and CDR2 SMNVEV (reference sequence). This CDR3 is built from 14 residues. The CDR3 here is CASSLSQGASGYTF. The CDR3 bases are TGTGCCAGCAGTCTATCACAGGGGGCGTCTGGCTACACCTTC.

The table lists this clonotype with many counts. This chain uses TRBV20-1 with TRBJ2-5, with a weak D call TRBD2 (5 bases). CDR1 and CDR2 from the germline V gene are DFQATT and SNEGSKA (reference sequence). The CDR3 spans 15 residues. Trimming pared 0 bases from V and 2 bases from J, leaving 13 bases between. CDR3 bases: TGCAGTGCTAGAGATACCCTAGCTGGGCAAGAGACCCAGTACTTC. Encoded protein: CSARDTLAGQETQYF.

This clonotype was counted between two and nine times. A much larger clone differs by one base, so this may be a read error. The chain employs TRBV9 and TRBJ2-2, with 10 bases matching TRBD2. This CDR3 is 15 amino acids long. Germline V gene sequence: CDR1 SGDLS, CDR2 YYNGEE. V lost 6 bases and J lost 5; bases outside the gene matches: 7. CDR3 in DNA: TGTGCCAGCAACGTGACTAGCGGGTTAACCGGGGAGCTGTTTTTT. Translation gives CASNVTSGLTGELFF.

This clonotype was seen a handful of times. This chain links TRBV12-5 with TRBJ2-2, with unresolved D. The germline gives CDR1 LGHNT, CDR2 FRNRAP. V was clipped by 8 bases and J by 4 bases, with 11 bases between them. The CDR3 length is 13 residues. CDR3 protein: CASSTTPTGELFF. In DNA form, the CDR3 reads TGTGCTAGTTCCACCACCCCCACCGGGGAGCTGTTTTTT.

The CDR3 spells CAYQARGEIGELFF. Here the CDR3 DNA reads TGTGCCTACCAAGCGCGGGGGGAAATCGGGGAGCTGTTTTTT. V usage is TRBV28 and J usage is TRBJ2-2; 8 nucleotides match TRBD2. After removal of 11 bases from V and 7 bases from J, the junction contained 12 bases not matched to a gene. Germline loops: CDR1 MDHEN, CDR2 SYDVKM. The CDR3 covers 14 residues.

Many counts were recorded for this clonotype. This sequence joins TRBV6-1 and TRBJ1-5; D unresolved. The CDR3 has 13 residues. Germline loops: CDR1 MNHNS, CDR2 SASEGT. Trimming left V 4 bases short and J 2 bases short, with 6 bases between. The CDR3 sequence is CASSGLGNQPQHF. The CDR3 coding sequence is TGTGCCAGCAGTGGTTTGGGCAATCAGCCCCAGCATTTT.

To note about this clonotype: A much larger clone differs from this one at a single base, so this may be a read error. The J gene is TRBJ2-7, the V gene TRBV6-1; D is undetermined. In germline, CDR1 is MNHNS, CDR2 SASEGT. The CDR3 totals 13 residues. The CDR3 region is CASSQDPPYEQCF. CDR3 DNA sequence: TGTGCCAGCAGTCAGGACCCTCCCTACGAGCAGTGCTTC.